These T cell receptor beta chains were read from a single sample in a study of Graves' ophthalmopathy and Graves' hyperthyroidism. One entry per CDR3 protein results from TCRdb running MiXCR on the multiplex PCR reads. The data contain roughly 1.1 million distinct CDR3 sequences, less than 45% of them singletons. Input material: peripheral blood or thyroid tissue (not recorded which). The source is an adult man with Graves' hyperthyroidism. The CDR3 runs from the conserved cysteine through the conserved F or W. A D gene is named only where the DNA matches it firmly. Only some rows state a clone size, as once, few, many or a class for expanded clones.

TRBJ1-1 TRBV19 15 - many CASSIRSGPNTEAFF TGTGCCAGTAGTATTCGGTCAGGGCCGAACACTGAAGCTTTCTTT
TRBJ2-7 TRBV10-3 16 TRBD2 - CAISEGASGAIYEQYF TGTGCCATCAGTGAGGGGGCTAGCGGGGCGATCTACGAGCAGTACTTC
TRBJ2-7 TRBV6-6 14 - - CASNGPGQDYEQYF TGTGCCAGCAATGGTCCGGGACAAGACTACGAGCAGTACTTC
TRBJ2-7 TRBV12-3/TRBV12-4 14 TRBD1 - CASSTARDSYEQYF TGTGCCAGCAGCACCGCCCGGGACAGCTACGAGCAGTACTTC
TRBJ2-2 TRBV10-1 15 TRBD1 many CASSQGDRHTGELFF TGCGCCAGCAGCCAGGGGGACAGGCACACCGGGGAGCTGTTTTTT
TRBJ1-4 TRBV29-1 14 - many CSVQGLPTNEKLFF TGCAGCGTTCAGGGCCTACCAACTAATGAAAAACTGTTTTTT
TRBJ1-1 TRBV6-5 13 - many CASGEGANTEAFF TGTGCCAGTGGAGAAGGGGCGAACACTGAAGCTTTCTTT
TRBJ1-1 TRBV7-6 13 - many CASSIGTDTEAFF TGTGCCAGCAGCATTGGGACTGACACTGAAGCTTTCTTT
TRBJ1-3 TRBV5-1 15 - many CASSRSQGSGNTIYF TGCGCCAGCAGCCGATCCCAGGGGTCTGGAAACACCATATATTTT
TRBJ1-4 TRBV15 15 TRBD1 few CATSRVRGANEKLFF TGTGCCACCAGCAGAGTCAGGGGGGCTAATGAAAAACTGTTTTTT
TRBJ2-6 TRBV5-1 17 - - CASSLSPGHSGANVLTF TGCGCCAGCAGCTTGTCGCCAGGGCACTCTGGGGCCAACGTCCTGACTTTC
TRBJ2-2 TRBV9 16 TRBD1 - CASSSRQGVSTGELFF TGTGCCAGCAGCTCCCGACAGGGTGTAAGCACCGGGGAGCTGTTTTTT
TRBJ1-5 TRBV10-3 17 TRBD1 - CAVSESIRTGGNQPQHF TGTGCCGTCAGTGAGTCGATCCGCACAGGGGGAAATCAGCCCCAGCATTTT
TRBJ2-3 TRBV7-9 15 - - CASSLLGLDTDTQYF TGTGCCAGCAGCTTATTGGGGCTAGACACAGATACGCAGTATTTT
TRBJ2-5 TRBV12-3/TRBV12-4 15 TRBD1 few CASSPGQGSRETQYF TGTGCCAGCAGTCCGGGACAGGGGTCAAGGGAGACCCAGTACTTC
TRBJ1-1 TRBV25-1 13 - few CASSSGSGTEAFF TGTGCCAGCAGTTCGGGGTCCGGCACTGAAGCTTTCTTT
TRBJ1-1 TRBV10-3 16 TRBD1 few CASSYRPDRLNTEAFF TGTGCCAGCAGTTACCGACCGGACAGGCTGAACACTGAAGCTTTCTTT
TRBJ1-6 TRBV20-1 14 - many CSARELNPNSPLHF TGCAGTGCTAGGGAGCTAAACCCGAATTCACCCCTCCACTTT
TRBJ1-6 TRBV5-1 14 - many CASSPDSYGSPLHF TGCGCCAGCAGCCCGGACAGTTATGGGTCACCCCTCCACTTT
TRBJ1-2 TRBV7-2 15 - - CASSPSTASWESYTF TGTGCCAGCAGCCCATCGACAGCTTCCTGGGAGAGCTACACCTTC
TRBJ2-7 TRBV7-9 13 TRBD1 many CASSSRQGAEQYF TGTGCCAGCAGCTCCCGACAGGGGGCGGAGCAGTACTTC
TRBJ1-2 TRBV7-2 15 - many CASNSRGGAGYGYTF TGTGCCAGCAACAGCCGGGGCGGCGCTGGCTATGGCTACACCTTC
TRBJ1-2 TRBV6-2/TRBV6-3 13 - - CASSYDLEAGYTF TGTGCCAGCAGTTACGACCTCGAAGCAGGCTACACCTTC
TRBJ1-6 TRBV25-1 16 - - CASSGISGRASSPLHF TGTGCCAGCAGTGGGATTAGCGGGAGGGCCAGTTCACCCCTCCACTTT
TRBJ1-5 TRBV12-3/TRBV12-4 16 TRBD1 many CASSPGTGLGNQPQHF TGTGCCAGCAGTCCCGGGACAGGCCTGGGCAATCAGCCCCAGCATTTT
TRBJ1-5 TRBV20-1 13 - - CSAADGGNQPQHF TGCAGTGCTGCGGACGGAGGCAATCAGCCCCAGCATTTT
TRBJ2-7 TRBV9 16 - - CASSVDGGALSYEQYF TGTGCCAGCAGCGTAGATGGGGGGGCCCTCTCCTACGAGCAGTACTTC
TRBJ2-2 TRBV7-9 15 - - CASSLGPHRAGELFF TGTGCCAGCAGCTTAGGGCCGCATCGGGCCGGGGAGCTGTTTTTT
TRBJ2-5 TRBV5-1 13 - few CASSFQGSETQYF TGCGCCAGCAGCTTCCAGGGTTCGGAGACCCAGTACTTC
TRBJ2-7 TRBV20-1 13 TRBD1 - CSAGRTGTYEQYF TGCAGTGCTGGTCGGACAGGCACCTACGAGCAGTACTTC
TRBJ2-5 TRBV7-2 15 TRBD2 many CASSSQRTSAETQYF TGTGCCAGCAGCTCCCAGAGGACTAGCGCGGAGACCCAGTACTTC
TRBJ1-5 TRBV6-2/TRBV6-3 13 - few CASSWDINQPQHF TGTGCCAGCAGTTGGGACATTAATCAGCCCCAGCATTTT
TRBJ2-3 TRBV20-1 13 - - CSPDLALTDTQYF TGCAGTCCCGACCTCGCCCTCACAGATACGCAGTATTTT
TRBJ1-2 TRBV19 17 TRBD1 - CASSIPPDRLGGYGYTF TGTGCCAGTAGTATACCCCCGGACAGGCTTGGGGGCTATGGCTACACCTTC
TRBJ1-2 TRBV7-2 11 - many CASSGSYGYTF TGTGCCAGCAGCGGTTCCTATGGCTACACCTTC
TRBJ1-3 TRBV12-3/TRBV12-4 17 - few CASSLPLGEISGNTIYF TGTGCCAGCAGTTTACCTTTGGGGGAGATATCTGGAAACACCATATATTTT
TRBJ1-1 TRBV12-3/TRBV12-4 15 TRBD1 - CASSLRGTGGTEAFF TGTGCCAGCAGCCTTAGGGGGACAGGGGGTACTGAAGCTTTCTTT
TRBJ1-2 TRBV15 14 - few CATSRPHGVAGYTF TGTGCCACCAGCAGACCCCATGGGGTGGCTGGCTACACCTTC
TRBJ2-5 TRBV5-1 14 - - CASSLRVEGETQYF TGCGCCAGCAGCTTGAGAGTCGAAGGGGAGACCCAGTACTTC
TRBJ2-7 TRBV5-1 12 - many CASSWDNYEQYF TGCGCCAGCAGCTGGGACAACTACGAGCAGTACTTC
TRBJ1-5 TRBV12-3/TRBV12-4 15 - - CASSFHRALVQPQHF TGTGCCAGCAGTTTTCACAGGGCTCTCGTTCAGCCCCAGCATTTT
TRBJ2-7 TRBV7-3 13 - many CASSPSGPGEQYF TGTGCCAGCAGCCCGTCCGGACCGGGCGAGCAGTACTTC
TRBJ2-5 TRBV20-1 13 - - CSARREVNQPQYF TGCAGTGCTAGACGTGAAGTTAATCAGCCCCAGTACTTC
TRBJ1-3 TRBV5-1 15 - many CASTRDSNSGNTIYF TGCGCCAGCACTCGCGACAGCAACTCTGGAAACACCATATATTTT
TRBJ2-7 TRBV4-3 15 - - CASSQDRGEGYEQYF TGCGCCAGCAGCCAAGACAGGGGGGAAGGGTACGAGCAGTACTTC
TRBJ1-5 TRBV15 16 TRBD1 - CATSTSRTGKFQPQHF TGTGCCACCAGCACATCCCGGACAGGGAAATTCCAGCCCCAGCATTTT
TRBJ2-7 TRBV5-4 13 - few CASSWPQGYEQYF TGTGCCAGCAGCTGGCCCCAGGGGTACGAGCAGTACTTC
TRBJ1-2 TRBV25-1 15 - - CATNFPHAEVYGYTF TGTGCCACCAACTTCCCCCATGCGGAAGTCTATGGCTACACCTTC
TRBJ2-6 TRBV29-1 12 - - CSATPGYNVLTF TGCAGCGCAACCCCAGGGTACAACGTCCTGACTTTC
TRBJ2-7 TRBV29-1 11 - - CSAGGEYEQYF TGCAGCGCCGGAGGTGAATACGAGCAGTACTTC
TRBJ2-7 TRBV9 15 - many CASSVGHPYSYEQYF TGTGCCAGCAGCGTTGGCCACCCATACTCCTACGAGCAGTACTTC
TRBJ1-1 TRBV12-3/TRBV12-4 14 TRBD1 many CASSNRGQNTEAFF TGTGCCAGCAGTAACAGGGGGCAGAACACTGAAGCTTTCTTT
TRBJ1-3 TRBV7-8 16 - - CASSLVQGGSGNTIYF TGTGCCAGCAGCTTAGTACAGGGTGGCTCTGGAAACACCATATATTTT
TRBJ2-5 TRBV6-2/TRBV6-3 14 - - CASRHLGQKETQCF TGTGCCAGCAGGCACCTCGGACAGAAAGAGACCCAGTGCTTC